Following are 16 T cell receptor beta chains from one sample sequenced in a study of cytomegalovirus exposure and HLA in healthy donors. The PCR used 60 Vbeta and 13 Jbeta primers. TCRdb's copy holds only in-frame clones and misses some; the assay was immunoSEQ multiplex PCR. In the table there are 85,000 to 100,000 clones, around four fifths of which are singletons. The sample consisted of PBMCs. Receptor source: a man between 50 and 59 years old in good health and CMV-seropositive.

A few counts support this clone. The gene calls are TRBV6-1 and TRBJ2-7, with 7 bases aligning to TRBD1. Germline CDR1 MNHNS, CDR2 SASEGT. V was pared by 6 bases and J by 0 bases, with 8 bases of the junction left unmatched. This CDR3 spans 15 amino acids. In DNA form, the CDR3 reads TGTGCCAGCAGGCGCCGGGACAGCATCTCCTACGAGCAGTACTTC. Amino acid sequence: CASRRRDSISYEQYF.

The chain joins TRBV4-3 to TRBJ2-5; weak D call: TRBD1 (5 bases). Germline V gene lookup returns CDR1 LGHNA and CDR2 YSLEER. There are 13 residues in the CDR3. The V end was cut by 4 bases, the J end by 2 bases, with 8 bases between. DNA of the CDR3: TGCGCCAGCAGCCGGGGCAATCAAGAGACCCAGTACTTC. The encoded protein is CASSRGNQETQYF.

V usage is TRBV28 and J usage is TRBJ1-2, with 9 bases lining up with TRBD1. CDR1 is MDHEN, CDR2 SYDVKM, per germline. This CDR3 contains 14 residues. With 4 bases clipped from V and 3 bases from J, the junction kept 3 bases outside the gene matches. CDR3 region: CASSYRGRDYGYTF. CDR3 nucleotide sequence: TGTGCCAGCAGTTACAGGGGGCGCGACTATGGCTACACCTTC.

This clone ranks as large. The gene calls are TRBV5-6 and TRBJ2-2; 8 bases line up with TRBD1. The CDR3 sequence is 17 residues long. CDR1 and CDR2 (germline): SGHDT, YYEEEE. V shed 2 bases and J 0 bases; nucleotides not matched to a gene: 6. The CDR3 DNA reads as TGTGCCAGCAGCTTCCCATGGACAGGGACGAACACCGGGGAGCTGTTTTTT. Encoded protein: CASSFPWTGTNTGELFF.

This clone was seen a handful of times. The genes are TRBV9 and TRBJ2-3, with a possible D match to TRBD2 (6 bases). The length of the CDR3 is 17 residues. V lost 3 bases to trimming and J lost 0 bases, with 17 bases between them. CDR1 is SGDLS, CDR2 YYNGEE, per germline. The CDR3 nucleotides are TGTGCCAGCAGCGGGTTCCATGGGGAGGCTAGCACAGATACGCAGTATTTT. Translated, it gives CASSGFHGEASTDTQYF.

This clone was observed once. The CDR3 bases are TGTGCCAGCAGCTTAAGAGTCGCAAGGGGCGTTGGTGAAGCTTTCTTT. It translates to CASSLRVARGVGEAFF. The gene calls are TRBV7-2 and TRBJ1-1; D is possibly TRBD1 (5 bases). The CDR3 is 16 amino acids. CDR1 is SGHTA, CDR2 FQGNSA, per germline. Between the trimmed V and J ends, which lost 2 bases and 7 bases, there was a span of 20 bases.

The rearrangement links TRBV7-2 to TRBJ2-7; D might be TRBD2 (5 bases). Trimming removed 3 bases from V and 7 bases from J, with 13 bases in between. Germline-derived CDR1 and CDR2 are SGHTA and FQGNSA. The CDR3 length is 13 residues. CDR3 DNA sequence: TGTGCCAGCAGCTTTCGACCTCCGGGGGAGCAGTACTTC. Translation: CASSFRPPGEQYF.

This rearrangement joins TRBV7-2 to TRBJ2-7; TRBD1 is a possible D gene (6 bases). The CDR3 has 15 residues. Trimming removed 2 bases from V and 5 bases from J, with 16 bases in between. Per the germline V gene, CDR1 is SGHTA and CDR2 is FQGNSA. Here the CDR3 reads CASSLSGTSSHEQYF. As DNA, the CDR3 is TGTGCCAGCAGCTTATCCGGGACAAGTTCCCACGAGCAGTACTTC.

The V call is TRBV6-5, the J call TRBJ1-1; tentatively, D is TRBD1 (6 bases). This CDR3 contains 15 residues. Germline CDR1 reads MNHEY; CDR2 reads SVGAGI. The V end was cut by 0 bases, the J end by 0 bases, with 8 bases between. The CDR3 reads CASSYSQGLNTEAFF. The CDR3 DNA reads TGTGCCAGCAGTTACTCACAGGGTCTGAACACTGAAGCTTTCTTT.

The chain joins TRBV5-1 to TRBJ2-5; 10 nucleotides align to TRBD2. The CDR3 contains 16 residues. Germline V gives CDR1 SGHRS, CDR2 YFSETQ. The V gene end was trimmed by 0 bases and the J gene end by 5 bases; junction bases not matched to a gene: 7. CDR3 sequence: CASSLAASGGRETQYF. CDR3 DNA: TGCGCCAGCAGCTTGGCCGCTAGCGGGGGCCGGGAGACCCAGTACTTC.

This clone was seen more than once but under ten times. This chain connects TRBV15 to TRBJ2-2; D might be TRBD2 (6 bases). CDR1 LNHNV and CDR2 YYDKDF come from the germline V gene (reference sequence). V lost 1 base, J lost 6 bases, and 9 bases lay in between. CDR3 size: 14 residues. CDR3 sequence (DNA): TGTGCCACCAGCAGAGTGGGGAGGTCCGGGGAGCTGTTTTTT. It is translated as CATSRVGRSGELFF.

The chain recombines TRBV6-4 with TRBJ1-6; D is uncertain. V lost 7 bases to trimming and J lost 5 bases, with 24 bases between them. CDR3 length equals 18 residues. Germline-derived CDR1 and CDR2 are MRHNA and SNTAGT. CDR3 residues: CASIHGDGSRPNNSPLHF. CDR3 DNA sequence: TGTGCCAGCATACACGGGGATGGGTCGCGGCCCAATAATTCACCCCTCCACTTT.

The rearrangement joins TRBV7-9 to TRBJ1-2; D ambiguous. V was cut by 5 bases and J by 8 bases, with 21 bases left in between. The CDR3 covers 15 residues. CDR1 is SEHNR and CDR2 is FQNEAQ in the germline V gene (reference sequence). CDR3 in amino acids: CASSTAAGPGGGYTF. The CDR3 DNA is TGTGCCAGCAGCACCGCCGCTGGGCCCGGAGGGGGCTACACCTTC.

The chain carries TRBV28 and TRBJ1-1; TRBD1 matches at 7 bases. The length of the CDR3 is 15 residues. CDR1 and CDR2 (germline): MDHEN, SYDVKM. J gave up 3 bases and V 8 bases, and 12 bases lay outside the gene matches. Written as DNA, the CDR3 is TGTGCCAGCTCTTCGACAGGGACCCAGGACACTGAAGCTTTCTTT. This translates into CASSSTGTQDTEAFF.

This clone has only one observation. The chain uses TRBV11-1 and TRBJ1-6; weak D call: TRBD1 (5 bases). Trimming shortened V by 2 bases and J by 7 bases, and 15 bases separated the two germline ends. Germline CDR1 and CDR2: SGHAT and FQDESV (reference sequence). The length of the CDR3 is 16 residues. This CDR3 reads CASSLRAGSNNSPLHF. The CDR3 nucleotides read TGTGCCAGCAGCTTAAGGGCAGGGTCGAACAATTCACCCCTCCACTTT.

In the case of this clone: A junction boundary mismatches the germline segment, possibly from a read error. The chain joins TRBV2 to TRBJ1-5; 7 bases fit TRBD1. The germline V gene encodes CDR1 SNHLY and CDR2 FYNNEI. This CDR3 region has 14 residues. DNA for the CDR3: TGTGCCAGCAGAACAGGGGTTATAAATCAGCCCCAGAATTTT. It translates to CASRTGVINQPQNF.